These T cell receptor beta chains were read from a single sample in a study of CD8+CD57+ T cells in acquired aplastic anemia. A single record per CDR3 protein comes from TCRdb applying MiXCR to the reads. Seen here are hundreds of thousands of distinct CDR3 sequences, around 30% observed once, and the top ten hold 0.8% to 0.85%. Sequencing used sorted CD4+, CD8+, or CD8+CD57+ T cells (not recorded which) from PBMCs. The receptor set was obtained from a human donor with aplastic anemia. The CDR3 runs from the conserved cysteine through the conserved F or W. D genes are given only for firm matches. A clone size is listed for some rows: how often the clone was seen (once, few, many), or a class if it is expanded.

CDR3 DNA: TGTGCCAGCAGCGTAAGGATAACGCAAACAAGCTCCTACAATGAGCAGTTCTTC
CDR3 protein: CASSVRITQTSSYNEQFF
clone size: .
D gene: .
V gene: TRBV9
J gene: TRBJ2-1

CDR3 DNA: TGTGCCTGGAGTGTCCCTCATACGCAGTATTTT
CDR3 protein: CAWSVPHTQYF
clone size: few
D gene: .
V gene: TRBV30
J gene: TRBJ2-3

CDR3 DNA: TGCGCCAGCAGCCAAGTACCTATAAGATCCTACGAGCAGTACTTC
CDR3 protein: CASSQVPIRSYEQYF
clone size: few
D gene: .
V gene: TRBV4-3
J gene: TRBJ2-7

CDR3 DNA: TGTGCCTGCCGCCCCCGGCGACTAGGGTCCACAGATACGCAGTATTTT
CDR3 protein: CACRPRRLGSTDTQYF
clone size: few
D gene: .
V gene: TRBV30
J gene: TRBJ2-3

CDR3 DNA: TGTGCCAGCAGCGTAGAGGCGGGACAGGGAGAGACCCAGTACTTC
CDR3 protein: CASSVEAGQGETQYF
clone size: few
D gene: TRBD1
V gene: TRBV9
J gene: TRBJ2-5

CDR3 DNA: TGTGCCAGCAGTTTGGCAGGGGAAGGGAATCAGCCCCAGCATTTT
CDR3 protein: CASSLAGEGNQPQHF
clone size: many
D gene: .
V gene: TRBV12-3/TRBV12-4
J gene: TRBJ1-5

CDR3 DNA: TGTGCCAGCAGCCAAGCAGTCGGACGGACTTATGGCTACACCTTC
CDR3 protein: CASSQAVGRTYGYTF
clone size: .
D gene: .
V gene: TRBV3-1
J gene: TRBJ1-2

CDR3 DNA: TGTGCCAGCAGCTTGCTAGCGGGGAGCACAGATACGCAGTATTTT
CDR3 protein: CASSLLAGSTDTQYF
clone size: few
D gene: TRBD2
V gene: TRBV5-6
J gene: TRBJ2-3

CDR3 DNA: TGTGCCACCAGCAGAGATAGGCAGCCCCAGCATTTT
CDR3 protein: CATSRDRQPQHF
clone size: many
D gene: .
V gene: TRBV15
J gene: TRBJ1-5

CDR3 DNA: TGTGCCAGCAGCTTAGCATTTTCGACAGGGGTCTACGAGCAGTACTTC
CDR3 protein: CASSLAFSTGVYEQYF
clone size: .
D gene: TRBD1
V gene: TRBV7-2
J gene: TRBJ2-7

CDR3 DNA: TGTGCCAGCAGCGGAGGGACTATGGCGGATACGCAGTATTTT
CDR3 protein: CASSGGTMADTQYF
clone size: few
D gene: TRBD2
V gene: TRBV7-3
J gene: TRBJ2-3

CDR3 DNA: TGTGCCAGCAGTTTCAACACCTACGAGCAGTACTTC
CDR3 protein: CASSFNTYEQYF
clone size: many
D gene: .
V gene: TRBV12-3/TRBV12-4
J gene: TRBJ2-7

CDR3 DNA: TGTGCCAGCAGCTTAGTTGGCGAGGACACTGAAGCTTTCTTT
CDR3 protein: CASSLVGEDTEAFF
clone size: .
D gene: .
V gene: TRBV11-2
J gene: TRBJ1-1

CDR3 DNA: TGTGCCAGCAGCCACCAGACTAGCGGGAGGGCGGAGACCCAGTACTTC
CDR3 protein: CASSHQTSGRAETQYF
clone size: .
D gene: TRBD2
V gene: TRBV5-8
J gene: TRBJ2-5

CDR3 DNA: TGTGCCAGCAGTGACGACGGGAGTGGAGATACGCAGTATTTT
CDR3 protein: CASSDDGSGDTQYF
clone size: .
D gene: .
V gene: TRBV6-1
J gene: TRBJ2-3

CDR3 DNA: TGCGCCAGCAGCTTGGCCCCAGCGGGGGGGATGGAGACCCAGTACTTC
CDR3 protein: CASSLAPAGGMETQYF
clone size: .
D gene: TRBD2
V gene: TRBV5-1
J gene: TRBJ2-5

CDR3 DNA: TGCAGTGCTAGAGATGGGTCGGGACTAGCGGACGAGCAGTACTTC
CDR3 protein: CSARDGSGLADEQYF
clone size: .
D gene: TRBD2
V gene: TRBV20-1
J gene: TRBJ2-7

CDR3 DNA: TGCGCCAGCAGCCCGGTTAGAGGGGGCTATGGCTACACCTTC
CDR3 protein: CASSPVRGGYGYTF
clone size: many
D gene: .
V gene: TRBV10-2
J gene: TRBJ1-2

CDR3 DNA: TGCGCCAGCAGCGAAACTAGCGGGAGAGGTTTGCGCGAGACCCAGTACTTC
CDR3 protein: CASSETSGRGLRETQYF
clone size: once
D gene: TRBD2
V gene: TRBV5-1
J gene: TRBJ2-5

CDR3 DNA: TGTGCCAGCAGCTTAGGAACGCGGGCGACCTCTAACTATGGCTACACCTTC
CDR3 protein: CASSLGTRATSNYGYTF
clone size: .
D gene: .
V gene: TRBV11-2
J gene: TRBJ1-2

CDR3 DNA: TGTGCCATCAGTCCGGGACTAGCGGGGTACACCGGGGAGCTGTTTTTT
CDR3 protein: CAISPGLAGYTGELFF
clone size: .
D gene: TRBD2
V gene: TRBV24-1
J gene: TRBJ2-2

CDR3 DNA: TGCGCCAGCAGCTCACAACCCAGCGGACAGCAAGAGACCCAGTACTTC
CDR3 protein: CASSSQPSGQQETQYF
clone size: .
D gene: .
V gene: TRBV5-1
J gene: TRBJ2-5

CDR3 DNA: TGTGCCAGCAGCGCCCGACTAGCGGGAGGCCCCCAGTTCTTC
CDR3 protein: CASSARLAGGPQFF
clone size: .
D gene: TRBD2
V gene: TRBV9
J gene: TRBJ2-1

CDR3 DNA: TGTGCCAGCAGCTTAACAGGGGGCAGTTTCACCGGGGAGCTGTTTTTT
CDR3 protein: CASSLTGGSFTGELFF
clone size: few
D gene: TRBD1
V gene: TRBV7-3
J gene: TRBJ2-2

CDR3 DNA: TGCGCCAGCAGTGATGGCGGAAAGAACTACAATGAGCAGTTCTTC
CDR3 protein: CASSDGGKNYNEQFF
clone size: many
D gene: .
V gene: TRBV10-1
J gene: TRBJ2-1

CDR3 DNA: TGCAGTGCTCCAACCCTCCAACTAGCGGCGGGGGCAGATACGCAGTATTTT
CDR3 protein: CSAPTLQLAAGADTQYF
clone size: .
D gene: TRBD2
V gene: TRBV20-1
J gene: TRBJ2-3

CDR3 DNA: TGCAGTGTTTCCGGGGGCCAAACCTACGAGCAGTACTTC
CDR3 protein: CSVSGGQTYEQYF
clone size: many
D gene: .
V gene: TRBV20-1
J gene: TRBJ2-7

CDR3 DNA: TGTGCCAGCAGGGGTGGATGGGAGCAGTACTTC
CDR3 protein: CASRGGWEQYF
clone size: many
D gene: .
V gene: TRBV12-3/TRBV12-4
J gene: TRBJ2-7

CDR3 DNA: TGTGCCAGCAGGGGCGGGGTGAACACCGGGGAGCTGTTTTTT
CDR3 protein: CASRGGVNTGELFF
clone size: many
D gene: .
V gene: TRBV2
J gene: TRBJ2-2

CDR3 DNA: TGTGCCAGCAGCATTAGCTCTGGGGCCAACGTCCTGACTTTC
CDR3 protein: CASSISSGANVLTF
clone size: few
D gene: .
V gene: TRBV7-3
J gene: TRBJ2-6

CDR3 DNA: TGTGCCATCAGTGAGTCTGTAGGGGGTTGGAGTGAAGCTTTCTTT
CDR3 protein: CAISESVGGWSEAFF
clone size: many
D gene: .
V gene: TRBV10-3
J gene: TRBJ1-1

CDR3 DNA: TGTGCCAGCAGCTTAGGGTTAGAATTACAAGAGACCCAGTACTTC
CDR3 protein: CASSLGLELQETQYF
clone size: few
D gene: .
V gene: TRBV7-9
J gene: TRBJ2-5

CDR3 DNA: TGTGCCAGCAGCTCCGGGACACTTTATGGCTACACCTTC
CDR3 protein: CASSSGTLYGYTF
clone size: .
D gene: .
V gene: TRBV10-3
J gene: TRBJ1-2

CDR3 DNA: TGTGCCAGCAGTGAAGCCCAGGGCCTGCTGGGGACCCAGTACTTC
CDR3 protein: CASSEAQGLLGTQYF
clone size: .
D gene: .
V gene: TRBV2
J gene: TRBJ2-5

CDR3 DNA: TGTGCCAGCAGTGAGGTGAACACCGGGGAGCTGTTTTTT
CDR3 protein: CASSEVNTGELFF
clone size: .
D gene: .
V gene: TRBV6-2/TRBV6-3
J gene: TRBJ2-2

CDR3 DNA: TGTGCCAGCAGCTTATATGGGCGGGAGGGCTACGAGCAGTACTTC
CDR3 protein: CASSLYGREGYEQYF
clone size: many
D gene: TRBD2
V gene: TRBV7-8
J gene: TRBJ2-7

CDR3 DNA: TGTGCCAGCAGCCAAGTGAGGGGTAATGAAAAACTGTTTTTT
CDR3 protein: CASSQVRGNEKLFF
clone size: .
D gene: .
V gene: TRBV4-2
J gene: TRBJ1-4